This entry lists 18 T cell receptor beta chains sequenced from one sample in a study of T cells expressing NK-cell markers. TCRdb reanalyzed the 5' RACE reads, giving one entry per CDR3 protein sequence and no DNA. Its listing shows almost 450,000 distinct CDR3 sequences. The sequenced sample consisted of blood T cells: a sorted CD56 or NKG2C T cell subset, CD4+ or CD8+ T cells, or bulk PBMC T cells (not recorded which). The receptors stem from a woman between 18 and 75 years old in good health.

This chain links TRBV29-1 with TRBJ2-7; TCRdb picks TRBD1, but there is no DNA to check that call. Germline V gives CDR1 SQVTM, CDR2 ANQGSEA. The length of the CDR3 is 16 residues. Here the CDR3 reads CSVEDGTSKTSYEQYF.

The chain has TRBV20-1 and TRBJ1-4; TCRdb reports TRBD1, a call that lacks DNA to check it against. CDR3 size: 16 residues. Germline V CDR1 and CDR2: DFQATT, SNEGSKA (reference sequence). The CDR3 spells CSARGDGTGGAGKLFF.

V gene TRBV7-3 combines with J gene TRBJ2-3; the TCRdb D gene call, TRBD1, has no DNA to confirm it. Germline V gene sequence: CDR1 SGHTA, CDR2 FQGTGA. The CDR3 contains 15 residues. The CDR3 sequence: CASSSTGAGTDTQYF.

V gene TRBV9 combines with J gene TRBJ2-3. Looked up from germline, CDR1 is SGDLS and CDR2 is YYNGEE. There are 16 residues in the CDR3. Here the CDR3 reads CASSVATGGGTDTQYF.

The gene calls are TRBV5-1 and TRBJ1-1. The CDR3 is made up of 11 amino acids. In germline, CDR1 is SGHRS, CDR2 YFSETQ. The CDR3 sequence: CAGQGNTEAFF. The full variable domain, its missing parts supplied by reference TRBV5-1 and TRBJ1-1, is KAGVTQTPRYLIKTRGQQVTLSCSPISGHRSVSWYQQTPGQGLQFLFEYFSETQRNKGNFPGRFSGRQFSNSRSEMNVSTLELGDSALYLCAGQGNTEAFFGQGTRLTVV.

V gene TRBV27 combines with J gene TRBJ1-1. The CDR3 totals 13 residues. Germline values: CDR1 MNHEY, CDR2 SMNVEV (reference sequence). The chain's CDR3 is CASSWRVPTEAFF.

The rearrangement uses TRBV15 and TRBJ2-1; absent DNA, TCRdb's TRBD2 call cannot be checked. CDR1 and CDR2 (germline): LNHNV, YYDKDF (reference sequence). The CDR3 runs 17 residues. This CDR3 is CATSDRVSGRAPNEQFF.

The chain recombines TRBV6-2 or TRBV6-3 with TRBJ2-1; there is no DNA to check the TCRdb D call of TRBD2. Germline V gives CDR1 MNHEY, CDR2 SVGEGT. This CDR3 spans 19 amino acids. This CDR3 reads CASSYPTSGRAGSYNEQFF.

The chain has TRBV7-2 and TRBJ2-3. The CDR3 contains 15 residues. Germline-derived CDR1 and CDR2 are SGHTA and FQGNSA. This CDR3 is CASSPVRASTDTQYF.

The rearrangement joins TRBV14 to TRBJ2-3; TCRdb's D call of TRBD2 is untestable without DNA. CDR1 and CDR2 (germline): SGHDN, FVKESK. This CDR3 contains 19 residues. The CDR3 spells CASSQDPRTSGRDTDTQYF.

The chain carries TRBV20-1 and TRBJ2-1. Germline CDR1 is DFQATT and CDR2 is SNEGSKA (reference sequence). CDR3 size: 14 residues. CDR3 region: CSARVSWYPNEQFF.

The genes are TRBV29-1 and TRBJ2-7; TCRdb's D call of TRBD2 is untestable without DNA. Looked up from germline, CDR1 is SQVTM and CDR2 is ANQGSEA. The CDR3 sequence is 12 residues long. CDR3: CSVLSGSDEQYF.

The V gene is TRBV7-2, the J gene TRBJ1-2; TCRdb designates TRBD1, a call that cannot be tested without DNA. CDR3 length equals 16 residues. Germline CDR1 SGHTA, CDR2 FQGNSA. CDR3 loop: CASSSRPGRLPYGYTF.

The rearrangement links TRBV6-2 or TRBV6-3 to TRBJ2-1; TCRdb calls TRBD2, which cannot be checked without DNA. The CDR3 loop spans 15 amino acids. Germline lookup yields CDR1 MNHEY and CDR2 SVGEGT. The CDR3 sequence: CASTDGTSGYNEQFF.

The gene calls are TRBV6-1 and TRBJ1-1; TCRdb's assignment of TRBD1 cannot be checked, as there is no DNA. Germline CDR1 MNHNS, CDR2 SASEGT. The CDR3 consists of 16 residues. The CDR3 reads CASSEARDRMNTEAFF.

V and J are TRBV2 and TRBJ1-1. The CDR3 contains 12 residues. Looked up from germline, CDR1 is SNHLY and CDR2 is FYNNEI. This chain's CDR3 is CASSETATEAFF. The full variable domain, rest sourced from reference TRBV2 and TRBJ1-1, is EPEVTQTPSHQVTQMGQEVILRCVPISNHLYFYWYRQILGQKVEFLVSFYNNEISEKSEIFDDQFSVERPDGSNFTLKIRSTKLEDSAMYFCASSETATEAFFGQGTRLTVV.

V usage is TRBV7-2 and J usage is TRBJ1-1. Germline lookup yields CDR1 SGHTA and CDR2 FQGNSA. The CDR3 spans 14 residues. The CDR3 loop is CASSLEQTNTEAFF.

The chain uses TRBV6-6 and TRBJ2-7; the D call from TCRdb, TRBD1, cannot be confirmed without DNA. The CDR3 has 12 residues. CDR1 MNHNY and CDR2 SVGAGI come from the germline V gene (reference sequence). The CDR3 reads CASVSGYVEQYF.